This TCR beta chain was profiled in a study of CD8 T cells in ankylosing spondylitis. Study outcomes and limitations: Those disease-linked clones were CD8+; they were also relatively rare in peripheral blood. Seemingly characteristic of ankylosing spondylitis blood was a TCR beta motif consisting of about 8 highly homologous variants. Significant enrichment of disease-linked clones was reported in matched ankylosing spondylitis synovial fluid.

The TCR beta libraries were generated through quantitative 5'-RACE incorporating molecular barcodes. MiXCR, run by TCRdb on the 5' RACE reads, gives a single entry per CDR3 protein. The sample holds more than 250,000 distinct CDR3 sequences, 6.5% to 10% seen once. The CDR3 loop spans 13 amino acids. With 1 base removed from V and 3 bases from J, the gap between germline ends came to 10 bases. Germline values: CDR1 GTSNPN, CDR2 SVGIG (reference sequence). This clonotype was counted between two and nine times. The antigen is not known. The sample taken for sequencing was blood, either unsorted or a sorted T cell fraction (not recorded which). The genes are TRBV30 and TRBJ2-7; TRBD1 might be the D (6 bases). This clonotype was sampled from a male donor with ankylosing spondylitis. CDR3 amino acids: CAWSAGQLYEQYF. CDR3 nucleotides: TGTGCCTGGAGTGCCGGACAGCTCTACGAGCAGTACTTC. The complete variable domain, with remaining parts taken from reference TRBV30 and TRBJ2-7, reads SQTIHQWPATLVQPVGSPLSLECTVEGTSNPNLYWYRQAAGRGLQLLFYSVGIGQISSEVPQNLSASRPQDRQFILSSKKLLLSDSGFYLCAWSAGQLYEQYFGPGTRLTVT.